This note documents a single TCR beta chain sequence. This sample stems from a study of shared clonotypes between healthy human individuals. In the authors' workflow: For the immunoSEQ data, sequences were junction-only without quality scores, so filtering differed. The assay was immunoSEQ multiplex PCR, and TCRdb's table has in-frame clones only and misses some. V and J calls and clone size are given by that table; D and trimming were obtained from the DNA. The table includes around 1.4 million clones, approximately 98.5% detected once. The V and J ends lost 5 bases and 3 bases respectively, with 6 bases between them. This CDR3 spans 12 amino acids. The germline V gene encodes CDR1 MGHRA and CDR2 YSYEKL.

The sequence came from a man aged 25-40 years in good health. The rearrangement uses TRBV4-1 and TRBJ2-3; maybe TRBD1 (5 bases). Sequences were obtained from naive CD4+ T cells sorted from blood. This sample's subset: CD45RA+ positively selected. The CDR3 DNA reads TGCGCCAGCAGCTCAGGGACAGATACGCAGTATTTT. This gives the protein CASSSGTDTQYF.